Listed below are T cell receptor beta chains from one sample, sequenced in a study of blood T cell repertoires in COVID-19. Measured with immunoSEQ multiplex PCR; TCRdb has only the in-frame clones, and not every one. This sample has about 88,000 clones, with 70% to 90% found just once. What was sequenced was peripheral blood. The origin of the receptors is a woman older than 75 with acute or convalescent COVID-19. Each CDR3 is given with its conserved first and last residue. Each record gives: V gene, J gene, clone size, D gene, CDR3 DNA, CDR3 protein. A D gene is named only where the DNA matches it firmly. Clone size is stated in some rows and not others, as once, few, many or a class when expanded.

>TRBV4-3|TRBJ1-3|.|.
TGCGCCAGCAGCCAGACGGGCTCTGGAAACACCATATATTTT
CASSQTGSGNTIYF
>TRBV7-2|TRBJ2-1|.|.
TGTGCCAGCAGCTTGGAGGGGGCTAGCTACAATGAGCAGTTCTTC
CASSLEGASYNEQFF
>TRBV28|TRBJ1-5|.|TRBD1
TGTGCCAGCAGTTTCCAGGGGGGCAATCAGCCCCAGCATTTT
CASSFQGGNQPQHF
>TRBV7-3|TRBJ1-1|.|.
TGTGCCAGCAGATCCCAGGGCAACACTGAAGCTTTCTTT
CASRSQGNTEAFF
>TRBV6-1|TRBJ2-7|.|.
TGTGCCAGCAGTGAAGCAGTGGTGGCGGGCTTCAACCTCCTCTACGAGCAGTACTTC
CASSEAVVAGFNLLYEQYF
>TRBV9|TRBJ1-4|.|.
TGTGCCAGCAGCGTAGCTCGCCGGGGTGAAAAACTGTTTTTT
CASSVARRGEKLFF
>TRBV24-1|TRBJ1-2|.|TRBD1
TGTGCCACCAGTGACGAAAGGACAGGAGGGATAGGGGGCTACACCTTC
CATSDERTGGIGGYTF
>TRBV11-2|TRBJ2-7|once|.
TGTGCCAGCAGCCTACTACAGGGTGGCGAGCAGTACTTC
CASSLLQGGEQYF
>TRBV5-6|TRBJ1-5|.|TRBD1
TGTGCCAGCAGCTGGCTTCTAGGGACAGGTCGCAATCAGCCCCAGCATTTT
CASSWLLGTGRNQPQHF
>TRBV25-1|TRBJ2-4|.|TRBD2
TGTGCCAGCAGTGCCGGGACTAGCAAGTACTTC
CASSAGTSKYF
>TRBV19|TRBJ2-3|.|TRBD2
TGTGCCAGTAGTATAGATCTTGGGGCGGGAGGGGGAACAGATACGCAGTATTTT
CASSIDLGAGGGTDTQYF
>TRBV5-4|TRBJ1-2|.|.
TGTGCCAGCAGCTCGAGGGATTCGGGTGGCTACACCTTC
CASSSRDSGGYTF
>TRBV7-2|TRBJ1-2|.|.
TGTGCCAGCAGCTTAGAGGGTAACAGGGTCCATGGCTACACCTTC
CASSLEGNRVHGYTF
>TRBV7-9|TRBJ2-3|.|TRBD2
TGTGCCAGCAGCTTAGGCGGGAGCTTCGATACGCAGTATTTT
CASSLGGSFDTQYF
>TRBV7-2|TRBJ2-7|.|TRBD2
TGTGCCAGCAGCTTAGAAGGCGGGGGGCTCTCCTACGAGCAGTACTTC
CASSLEGGGLSYEQYF
>TRBV4-3|TRBJ2-7|.|.
TGCGCCAGCAGCCAAGATTGGACAGTAACCTACGAGCAGTACTTC
CASSQDWTVTYEQYF
>TRBV3-1/TRBV3-2|TRBJ1-2|.|.
TGTGCCAGCAGCGGCGGTTATGGCAGACCTAACTATGGCTACACCTTC
CASSGGYGRPNYGYTF
>TRBV6-5|TRBJ2-3|.|.
TGTGCCAGCAGTTACTCGGCAGGTCGATCCACAGATACGCAGTATTTT
CASSYSAGRSTDTQYF
>TRBV5-4|TRBJ2-3|.|TRBD2
TGTGCCAGCAGCTTGGCGGGCGGGGGGACCACAGATACGCAGTATTTT
CASSLAGGGTTDTQYF
>TRBV11-2|TRBJ2-1|once|TRBD1
TGTGCCAGCAGCTCAACAGGGGGCTCCTACAATGAGCAGTTCTTC
CASSSTGGSYNEQFF